These T cell receptor beta chains were read from a single sample in a study of shared clonotypes between healthy human individuals. Generated by immunoSEQ multiplex PCR, the TCRdb table keeps only in-frame clones and is missing some. The data hold approximately 840,000 clones, with 95% to 97% observed a single time. Sequenced material: naive CD8+ T cells sorted from blood. These receptors came from a young man in good health. Each CDR3 is given with its conserved first and last residue. D genes are given only for firm matches. Not all rows give a size; the values are once, few, many and, for expanded clones, a class.

CDR3 length,clone size,V gene,D gene,J gene,CDR3 protein,CDR3 DNA
12,NA,TRBV5-4,NA,TRBJ2-3,CASSLVTDTQYF,TGTGCCAGCAGCTTGGTTACAGATACGCAGTATTTT
15,NA,TRBV7-2,TRBD1,TRBJ1-1,CASSLPTGEDPEAFF,TGTGCCAGCAGCTTACCGACAGGGGAGGATCCTGAAGCTTTCTTT
15,NA,TRBV6-1,NA,TRBJ1-1,CASSVGLGMNTEAFF,TGTGCCAGCAGTGTAGGGTTGGGGATGAACACTGAAGCTTTCTTT
15,NA,TRBV7-9,NA,TRBJ2-3,CASSPNQGLTDTQYF,TGTGCCAGCAGCCCCAATCAGGGGCTCACAGATACGCAGTATTTT
16,few,TRBV5-1,NA,TRBJ1-1,CASSEGGIIGNTEAFF,TGCGCCAGCAGTGAGGGAGGGATAATTGGGAACACTGAAGCTTTCTTT
14,once,TRBV2,TRBD1,TRBJ1-2,CASSPGQGFYGYTF,TGTGCCAGCAGCCCGGGACAGGGTTTTTATGGCTACACCTTC
14,NA,TRBV7-2,NA,TRBJ2-7,CASSLKPSNYEQYF,TGTGCCAGCAGCTTAAAACCGAGTAACTACGAGCAGTACTTC
15,NA,TRBV18,NA,TRBJ2-7,CASSPDRDTSYEQYF,TGTGCCAGCTCACCAGACCGGGACACTTCCTACGAGCAGTACTTC
16,once,TRBV27,NA,TRBJ2-1,CASSSLLGGDYNEQFF,TGTGCCAGCAGTTCCCTCCTTGGGGGAGACTACAATGAGCAGTTCTTC
16,NA,TRBV9,NA,TRBJ2-1,CASSVMERLVGNEQFF,TGTGCCAGCAGCGTAATGGAGCGGCTAGTAGGAAATGAGCAGTTCTTC
13,NA,TRBV29-1,TRBD1,TRBJ2-7,CSGQDRDGYEQYF,TGCAGCGGCCAAGACAGGGACGGGTACGAGCAGTACTTC
15,NA,TRBV9,TRBD1,TRBJ2-5,CASSVDGAGGETQYF,TGTGCCAGCAGCGTAGATGGGGCAGGGGGAGAGACCCAGTACTTC
16,NA,TRBV9,TRBD1,TRBJ2-7,CASSPNSGGHSYEQYF,TGTGCCAGCAGCCCAAACTCAGGGGGCCACTCCTACGAGCAGTACTTC
12,NA,TRBV6-1,NA,TRBJ2-7,CASGRASYEQYF,TGTGCCTCAGGGCGAGCTTCCTACGAGCAGTACTTC
18,NA,TRBV27,TRBD2,TRBJ2-1,CASSLWATGLAGPNEQFF,TGTGCCAGCAGTTTATGGGCGACGGGACTAGCGGGTCCTAATGAGCAGTTCTTC
13,NA,TRBV7-9,NA,TRBJ2-7,CASTVAGTYEQYF,TGTGCCAGCACGGTGGCAGGGACCTACGAGCAGTACTTC
14,NA,TRBV5-6,TRBD1,TRBJ2-7,CASSFGTGAHEQYF,TGTGCCAGCAGCTTCGGGACAGGGGCACACGAGCAGTACTTC
16,NA,TRBV7-9,TRBD2,TRBJ2-3,CASSPTSGRSTDTQYF,TGTGCCAGCAGCCCGACTAGCGGGAGAAGCACAGATACGCAGTATTTT
15,NA,TRBV6-6,TRBD1,TRBJ2-5,CASRLRQGEGETQYF,TGTGCCAGCAGGCTCAGACAGGGCGAAGGAGAGACCCAGTACTTC
13,NA,TRBV11-2,NA,TRBJ2-3,CASSLDSTDTQYF,TGTGCCAGCAGCTTAGATTCGACAGATACGCAGTATTTT
16,once,TRBV15,NA,TRBJ1-5,CARASPGVWGNQPQHF,TGTGCCCGGGCGAGTCCGGGAGTGTGGGGCAATCAGCCCCAGCATTTT
14,NA,TRBV5-4,NA,TRBJ2-7,CASSFLRSADEQYF,TGTGCCAGCAGCTTTCTCCGGTCCGCCGATGAGCAGTACTTC
14,NA,TRBV10-2,NA,TRBJ1-5,CASSEGGSNQPQHF,TGCGCCAGCAGTGAAGGGGGGAGCAATCAGCCCCAGCATTTT
17,NA,TRBV27,NA,TRBJ1-1,CASKEQPAQVRDTEAFF,TGTGCCAGCAAAGAACAACCGGCACAGGTTAGGGACACTGAAGCTTTCTTT
16,NA,TRBV7-9,NA,TRBJ2-1,CASSLGRGYSYNEQFF,TGTGCCAGCAGCTTAGGCCGGGGTTACTCCTACAATGAGCAGTTCTTC
15,NA,TRBV7-9,TRBD1,TRBJ1-4,CASSLETGIDEKLFF,TGTGCCAGCAGCTTAGAGACAGGGATCGATGAAAAACTGTTTTTT
16,NA,TRBV5-1,TRBD2,TRBJ2-5,CASSWRTSGSRETQYF,TGCGCCAGCAGCTGGAGGACTAGCGGGAGTAGGGAGACCCAGTACTTC
17,NA,TRBV5-4,TRBD1,TRBJ1-2,CASSSLGLGQGFYGYTF,TGTGCCAGCAGCTCCCTTGGTCTGGGACAGGGTTTTTATGGCTACACCTTC
16,NA,TRBV6-6,TRBD2,TRBJ2-7,CASSPGLAGDPYEQYF,TGTGCCAGCAGTCCGGGACTAGCGGGAGACCCCTACGAGCAGTACTTC
14,NA,TRBV28,NA,TRBJ1-5,CASSSDYSNQPQHF,TGTGCCAGCAGTTCCGACTATAGCAATCAGCCCCAGCATTTT
14,NA,TRBV10-3,NA,TRBJ2-7,CAISESPGAYEQYF,TGTGCCATCAGTGAGTCCCCCGGGGCCTACGAGCAGTACTTC
15,NA,TRBV11-1,NA,TRBJ2-3,CASSRRETSTDTQYF,TGTGCCAGCAGTCGTAGAGAGACTAGCACAGATACGCAGTATTTT
16,NA,TRBV27,TRBD2,TRBJ2-5,CASSPLSRGGQETQYF,TGTGCCAGCAGTCCACTCTCGAGGGGAGGGCAAGAGACCCAGTACTTC
14,once,TRBV29-1,NA,TRBJ2-1,CSVDRTAAYNEQFF,TGCAGCGTGGACCGGACAGCGGCCTACAATGAGCAGTTCTTC
14,NA,TRBV29-1,TRBD2,TRBJ2-7,CSAELAGEHYEQYF,TGCAGCGCCGAACTAGCGGGAGAACACTACGAGCAGTACTTC
14,once,TRBV14,NA,TRBJ2-7,CASSQRTETYEQYF,TGTGCCAGCAGCCAGCGGACGGAGACCTACGAGCAGTACTTC
13,NA,TRBV27,NA,TRBJ2-7,CASSLGTDYEQYF,TGTGCCAGCAGTCTGGGGACGGATTACGAGCAGTACTTC
16,NA,TRBV11-2,NA,TRBJ2-2,CASSFGRVLNTGELFF,TGTGCCAGCAGCTTCGGAAGGGTATTGAACACCGGGGAGCTGTTTTTT
13,NA,TRBV5-6,NA,TRBJ2-1,CASSLTTYNEQFF,TGTGCCAGCAGCTTGACAACATACAATGAGCAGTTCTTC
11,NA,TRBV5-4,NA,TRBJ2-7,CASSSAYEQYF,TGTGCCAGCAGCTCCGCCTACGAGCAGTACTTC
12,NA,TRBV5-4,NA,TRBJ1-1,CASSFSNTEAFF,TGTGCCAGCAGCTTTTCGAACACTGAAGCTTTCTTT
14,NA,TRBV15,NA,TRBJ1-1,CATSSSSGYLGAFF,TGTGCCACCAGCAGCTCCTCGGGTTATCTCGGAGCTTTCTTT
15,once,TRBV6-5,NA,TRBJ2-1,CASSYPGSSYNEQFF,TGTGCCAGCAGTTACCCCGGGAGCTCCTACAATGAGCAGTTCTTC
14,NA,TRBV7-9,TRBD1,TRBJ2-4,CASSLGQGTNIQYF,TGTGCCAGCAGCTTAGGACAGGGGACAAACATTCAGTACTTC
16,NA,TRBV7-2,NA,TRBJ2-2,CASSLVPRVNTGELFF,TGTGCCAGCAGCTTAGTACCGCGGGTAAACACCGGGGAGCTGTTTTTT
13,NA,TRBV18,TRBD1,TRBJ1-4,CASSQGAEEKLFF,TGTGCCAGCTCACAGGGGGCGGAAGAAAAACTGTTTTTT
12,NA,TRBV28,NA,TRBJ2-3,CASSLVGDTQYF,TGTGCCAGCAGTTTAGTTGGGGATACGCAGTATTTT
16,NA,TRBV7-8,TRBD2,TRBJ2-1,CASSLAPGLADNEQFF,TGTGCCAGCAGCCTAGCGCCGGGACTAGCGGACAATGAGCAGTTCTTC
13,NA,TRBV11-3,TRBD2,TRBJ2-1,CASSFSGRGEQFF,TGTGCCAGCAGCTTTAGCGGGAGGGGGGAGCAGTTCTTC
15,NA,TRBV9,TRBD2,TRBJ2-5,CASSVSGRLVETQYF,TGTGCCAGCAGCGTTAGCGGGAGACTTGTAGAGACCCAGTACTTC
15,NA,TRBV11-2,TRBD2,TRBJ2-7,CASSQWTSGSYEQYF,TGTGCCAGCAGCCAGTGGACTAGCGGCTCCTACGAGCAGTACTTC